This entry describes one TCR beta chain. The target antigen is unknown. This record belongs to a study of T cell responses to AZD1222 COVID-19 vaccine. General observations from the study: Spike-wide coverage was observed for vaccine-associated CD4 TCRs, with dominant responses at 160-218 and 743-854.

Germline trimming cut 0 bases from V and 0 bases from J; bases unmatched to any gene: 5. The CDR3 is 17 amino acids. The germline gives CDR1 LGHNA, CDR2 YSLEER. The protocol was immunoSEQ multiplex PCR, while the TCRdb copy is restricted to in-frame clones and leaves out a portion. The table records 99,000 or so clones, roughly 82% of them present only once. The receptor's source is an adult in good health. The chain uses TRBV4-3 and TRBJ2-1; 7 bases fit TRBD1. Material: peripheral blood, obtained on day 0 of AZD1222 vaccination. The CDR3 loop is CASSQDFRGPSYNEQFF. The CDR3 DNA follows: TGCGCCAGCAGCCAAGATTTTAGGGGGCCCTCCTACAATGAGCAGTTCTTC.